This TCR beta chain is drawn from a study of shared clonotypes between healthy human individuals. Repertoires were generated with immunoSEQ multiplex PCR, while TCRdb's copy carries only in-frame clones and drops some. The data show about half a million clones, with about 76% seen just once and roughly 13% held by the top ten. Genomic DNA came from around 84 million PBMCs in unsorted samples. The CDR3 is made up of 13 amino acids. The V gene lost 3 bases and the J gene lost 5 bases, with 8 bases spanning the gap. Germline-derived CDR1 and CDR2 are SGHRS and YFSETQ. The source material was PBMCs. The TCR sequence derives from a middle-aged woman in good health. Some clones in this sample may be carry-over from other donors' samples. The chain combines TRBV5-1 with TRBJ1-4; D is unresolved. The DNA of the CDR3 is TGCGCCAGCAGCTCCGGACGGAATGAAAAACTGTTTTTT. Translated, it gives CASSSGRNEKLFF.